The 30 T cell receptor beta chains below come from one sample, sequenced in a study of T-cell memory formation after mild COVID-19 (dated by TCRdb to about 2021). The protocol used for the library was 5' RACE. Sequenced on an Illumina NovaSeq 6000. The public sequencing data were trimmed at Q25 with fastp and processed into clonotypes with MiXCR by TCRdb, which kept only in-frame beta chains. Each entry merges the rows of one CDR3 protein and shows their most common DNA and genes. The sample contains just over 200,000 distinct CDR3 sequences, 9% to 10% of them found a single time. Of the sample, approximately 3.3% falls within the top ten clones. The sequencing sample was made of PBMCs or a T cell subset sorted from them (not recorded which). These receptors came from a man in his late teens or twenties who had mild COVID-19 (a few samples of this study predate the infection). The sample titles of this study are shuffled in the database, so cell type and time point are left out; the donor was told from shared clones.

This chain links TRBV7-8 with TRBJ1-6; D is unclear. The CDR3 extends over 15 amino acids. Germline CDR1 SGHVS, CDR2 FQNEAQ. V was clipped by 5 bases and J by 7 bases, with 15 bases between them. The CDR3: CASSVRVGGNSPLHF. CDR3 sequence (DNA): TGTGCCAGCAGCGTAAGGGTCGGAGGCAATTCACCCCTCCACTTT. Supplemented by reference TRBV7-8 and TRBJ1-6, the full variable domain reads GAGVSQSPRYKVAKRGQDVALRCDPISGHVSLFWYQQALGQGPEFLTYFQNEAQLDKSGLPSDRFFAERPEGSVSTLKIQRTQQEDSAVYLCASSVRVGGNSPLHFGNGTRLTVT.

This clonotype has only a few counts. The gene calls are TRBV12-3 or TRBV12-4 and TRBJ1-1, with TRBD1 identical over 7 bases. CDR3 size: 14 residues. The V and J ends lost 5 bases and 1 base, in that order; junction bases with no gene match: 4. The chain's CDR3 is CASSQTGSNTEAFF. The CDR3 DNA follows: TGTGCCAGCAGTCAGACAGGGTCGAACACTGAAGCTTTCTTT.

The gene calls are TRBV6-1 and TRBJ2-7; unclear D gene. Between the trimmed V and J ends, which lost 0 bases and 1 base, there was a span of 7 bases. The CDR3 covers 14 residues. The germline V gene has CDR1 MNHNS and CDR2 SASEGT. The CDR3 here is CASSEAGGSYEQYV. The CDR3 nucleotides are TGTGCCAGCAGTGAAGCGGGCGGATCCTACGAGCAGTACGTC.

This clonotype was seen a handful of times. The chain joins TRBV7-2 to TRBJ2-2, with 7 positions matching TRBD2. CDR1 is SGHTA, CDR2 FQGNSA, per germline. CDR3 length equals 15 residues. J gave up 4 bases and V 2 bases, and 4 bases lay outside the gene matches. The CDR3 bases are TGTGCCAGCAGCTTACTTGCTAGCGGCACCGGGGAGCTGTTTTTT. Protein product: CASSLLASGTGELFF.

The sample holds a few counts of this clonotype. J is TRBJ1-2 and V is TRBV29-1; TRBD1 is a possible D gene (6 bases). V gave up 7 bases and J gave up 2 bases, with 11 bases separating them. The CDR3 runs 12 residues. Germline CDR1 is SQVTM and CDR2 is ANQGSEA. DNA of the CDR3: TGCAGCGCTGTCGGACAGAACTATGGCTACACCTTC. It codes for CSAVGQNYGYTF. The full variable domain, in which reference TRBV29-1 and TRBJ1-2 provide the parts outside the CDR3, is SAVISQKPSRDICQRGTSLTIQCQVDSQVTMMFWYRQQPGQSLTLIATANQGSEATYESGFVIDKFPISRPNLTFSTLTVSNMSPEDSSIYLCSAVGQNYGYTFGSGTRLTVV.

This clonotype was detected only a few times. The rearrangement links TRBV12-3 or TRBV12-4 to TRBJ2-5; tentatively, D is TRBD2 (6 bases). The CDR3 has 13 amino acids. Deletions cut 3 bases from V and 5 bases from J, with 10 bases between. CDR3 sequence reads: CASSFASAETQYF. CDR3 in DNA: TGTGCCAGCAGTTTTGCTAGCGCTGAGACCCAGTACTTC.

The chain couples TRBV5-3 to TRBJ1-5, with no clear D. TRBV5-3 carries the ORF label, with uncertain function. CDR3 length equals 14 residues. Trimming removed 6 bases from V and 7 bases from J, with 17 bases in between. The CDR3 region has the DNA TGTGCCAGAACGCCCCGGATCGGAGGACAGCCCCAGCATTTT. Amino acids: CARTPRIGGQPQHF.

The rearrangement links TRBV28 to TRBJ2-2; 10 bases are shared with TRBD1. CDR3 size: 20 residues. The V and J ends lost 3 bases and 4 bases, in that order; junction bases with no gene match: 17. Germline V lookup: CDR1 MDHEN, CDR2 SYDVKM. CDR3 loop: CASSFQGGQGKIGSTGELFF. DNA for the CDR3: TGTGCCAGCAGTTTTCAGGGGGGACAGGGGAAGATCGGGAGCACCGGGGAGCTGTTTTTT.

The rearrangement joins TRBV7-2 to TRBJ2-7; tentative D call: TRBD2 (6 bases). Trimming stripped 8 bases from V and 0 bases from J, with 17 bases between. Per germline, CDR1 SGHTA and CDR2 FQGNSA. There are 15 residues in the CDR3. CDR3 in amino acids: CASREGGASSYEQYF. The CDR3 region has the DNA TGTGCCAGCCGCGAGGGCGGGGCTAGCTCCTACGAGCAGTACTTC.

This clonotype was detected a few times. The rearrangement uses TRBV7-9 and TRBJ2-2, with 9 bases matching TRBD1. The junction had 9 bases not matched to a gene; V was cut back by 5 bases and J by 2 bases. Per germline, CDR1 SEHNR and CDR2 FQNEAQ (reference sequence). This CDR3 comprises 17 residues. For the CDR3, the DNA is TGTGCCAGCAGCCCCGGCCCGGGACAGGGAAACACCGGGGAGCTGTTTTTT. Protein: CASSPGPGQGNTGELFF.

This chain joins TRBV20-1 and TRBJ2-1; TRBD2 aligns across 15 bases. The CDR3 has 15 residues. The trim removed 5 bases at V and 7 bases at J, leaving 6 bases unmatched. From germline, CDR1 is DFQATT and CDR2 SNEGSKA (reference sequence). The CDR3 region has the DNA TGCAGTGCTCGCGGACTAGCGGGGGGGCAAAATGAGCAGTTCTTC. Its protein product is CSARGLAGGQNEQFF.

This clonotype has just a few counts. V and J are TRBV6-2 or TRBV6-3 and TRBJ1-6; 7 bases align to TRBD1. The germline V gene has CDR1 MNHEY and CDR2 SVGEGT. CDR3 length: 15 residues. V lost 6 bases to trimming and J lost 9 bases; unmatched junction nucleotides: 11. The CDR3 DNA reads TGTGCCAGCAGGACGACAGGGCCAGGAACTTCACCCCTCCACTTT. Translated: CASRTTGPGTSPLHF.

The table lists this clonotype with many counts. CDR3 nucleotide sequence: TGTGCCAGCAGCGTCCTAGCGGGGGGGGCAGATACGCAGTATTTT. Translation: CASSVLAGGADTQYF. The chain uses TRBV9 and TRBJ2-3; 12 bases align to TRBD2. The CDR3 totals 15 residues. Germline CDR1 is SGDLS and CDR2 is YYNGEE. Trimming cost V 2 bases and J 4 bases; bases outside gene matches: 2.

V usage is TRBV7-2 and J usage is TRBJ1-6; 8 bases fit TRBD1. J lost 7 bases, V lost 5 bases, and 16 bases had no gene match. Germline CDR1 is SGHTA and CDR2 is FQGNSA. The CDR3 length is 18 residues. The CDR3 DNA is TGTGCCAGCAGCCAGGGACAGGCTCGGTCGGGCGGGAATTCACCCCTCCACTTT. Its protein is CASSQGQARSGGNSPLHF.

This clonotype was recorded many times. V gene TRBV2 combines with J gene TRBJ2-1; 7 bases line up with TRBD1. Germline CDR1 reads SNHLY; CDR2 reads FYNNEI. Trimming took 4 bases from V and 6 from J; bases not matched to a gene: 6. CDR3 length: 14 amino acids. In nucleotides, the CDR3 is TGTGCCAGCAGTGCGTCGACAGGGACCAATGAGCAGTTCTTC. Protein product: CASSASTGTNEQFF. The whole variable domain, filled in from reference TRBV2 and TRBJ2-1, reads EPEVTQTPSHQVTQMGQEVILRCVPISNHLYFYWYRQILGQKVEFLVSFYNNEISEKSEIFDDQFSVERPDGSNFTLKIRSTKLEDSAMYFCASSASTGTNEQFFGPGTRLTVL.

The table lists this clonotype with a few counts. This rearrangement joins TRBV7-2 to TRBJ2-1, with D unclear. V lost 0 bases and J 4 bases, leaving 13 bases between the germline ends. CDR1 and CDR2 from the germline V gene are SGHTA and FQGNSA. CDR3 size: 16 residues. CDR3 nucleotide sequence: TGTGCCAGCAGCTTAGCGATCCAGACGGCGTACAATGAGCAGTTCTTC. Protein sequence: CASSLAIQTAYNEQFF.

The sample holds many counts of this clonotype. The V call is TRBV28, the J call TRBJ2-3; weak D call: TRBD2 (6 bases). The germline gives CDR1 MDHEN, CDR2 SYDVKM. The CDR3 covers 15 residues. V gave up 4 bases and J gave up 4 bases, with 15 bases separating them. DNA of the CDR3: TGTGCCAGCAGTTCCCCGGGGGAAAGGGCAGATACGCAGTATTTT. Its protein product is CASSSPGERADTQYF.

This clonotype came up many times. This chain connects TRBV20-1 to TRBJ1-5; the D is unclear. Per germline, CDR1 DFQATT and CDR2 SNEGSKA (reference sequence). Trimming cost V 4 bases and J 4 bases, with 11 bases left between them. This CDR3 has 13 amino acids. CDR3 nucleotides: TGCAGTGCTAAGCTTCAGGAGAATCAGCCCCAGCATTTT. This encodes CSAKLQENQPQHF.

This chain links TRBV12-3 or TRBV12-4 with TRBJ1-2, with no clear D. V lost 2 bases, J lost 7 bases, and 14 bases lay in between. CDR3 length: 14 amino acids. Here the CDR3 reads CASSLREKDRGYTF. In DNA, the CDR3 is TGTGCCAGCAGTTTACGGGAAAAAGACCGTGGCTACACCTTC.

The V call is TRBV4-1, the J call TRBJ2-5, with D unresolved. Germline V gives CDR1 MGHRA, CDR2 YSYEKL. Trimming stripped 0 bases from V and 5 bases from J, with 10 bases between. CDR3 length: 14 residues. The CDR3 here is CASSQEIRLETQYF. The CDR3, as DNA: TGCGCCAGCAGCCAAGAAATTAGGTTGGAGACCCAGTACTTC.

This clonotype was observed a few times. One end of the junction does not line up with germline, which may come from a read error. The chain combines TRBV15 with TRBJ2-5; perhaps TRBD2 as D (6 bases). The CDR3 contains 15 residues. Germline lookup yields CDR1 LNHNV and CDR2 YYDKDF (reference sequence). The CDR3 DNA reads as TGTGCCACCAGCTTTGACGGGACTCCTGGGGTAGGGGTGAACTTC. Protein sequence: CATSFDGTPGVGVNF.

J is TRBJ1-1 and V is TRBV5-1; the D is unclear. The CDR3 covers 14 residues. Germline V gene sequence: CDR1 SGHRS, CDR2 YFSETQ. Trimming cost V 4 bases and J 1 base, with 11 bases left between them. For the CDR3, the DNA is TGCGCCAGCAGCCCCAATAACCAGAACACTGAAGCTTTCTTT. Translated: CASSPNNQNTEAFF.

This clonotype has just a few counts. The rearrangement links TRBV11-1 to TRBJ2-1, with 7 positions matching TRBD1. The junction had 3 bases not matched to a gene; V was cut back by 4 bases and J by 0 bases. Germline values: CDR1 SGHAT, CDR2 FQDESV (reference sequence). The CDR3 spans 15 residues. The CDR3 protein is CASSSRGNSYNEQFF. For the CDR3, the DNA is TGTGCCAGCAGCTCCAGGGGGAACTCCTACAATGAGCAGTTCTTC.

This clonotype was detected a few times. This chain joins TRBV29-1 and TRBJ1-1, with D possibly being TRBD1 (6 bases). Trimming removed 4 bases from V and 0 bases from J, with 15 bases in between. Germline V gene sequence: CDR1 SQVTM, CDR2 ANQGSEA. The CDR3 spans 15 residues. CDR3 sequence reads: CSVAQGRGMNTEAFF. As DNA, the CDR3 is TGCAGCGTTGCGCAGGGGCGCGGAATGAACACTGAAGCTTTCTTT.

The sample holds a few counts of this clonotype. The chain links TRBV5-8 to TRBJ2-1; D unclear. V was cut by 4 bases and J by 8 bases, with 10 bases left in between. Germline loops: CDR1 SGHTS, CDR2 YDEGEE. The length of the CDR3 is 12 residues. The CDR3 is CASSPSGDEQFF. CDR3 DNA sequence: TGTGCCAGCAGCCCGTCGGGTGATGAGCAGTTCTTC.

The chain has TRBV7-9 and TRBJ1-1; D uncertain. CDR1 is SEHNR and CDR2 is FQNEAQ in the germline V gene (reference sequence). Trimming stripped 8 bases from V and 4 bases from J, with 5 bases between. CDR3 length equals 10 residues. The CDR3 spells CASGATEAFF. CDR3 DNA: TGTGCCAGCGGAGCCACTGAAGCTTTCTTT.

This clonotype was seen ten or more times. The chain uses TRBV18 and TRBJ2-2, with 9 nucleotides matching TRBD1. Trimming at V came to 6 bases and at J to 5 bases, leaving 10 bases not matched to a gene. The CDR3 contains 16 residues. The germline V gene has CDR1 KGHSH and CDR2 LQKENI. CDR3 amino acids: CASSPGQGSATGELFF. The CDR3 nucleotides read TGTGCCAGCTCCCCAGGACAGGGGTCCGCAACCGGGGAGCTGTTTTTT.

This clonotype appeared a few times. CDR3 DNA sequence: TGTGCCAGCAGCTTGGGCTGGGGTGACTACAATGAGCAGTTCTTC. Residues: CASSLGWGDYNEQFF. The chain is built from TRBV5-6 and TRBJ2-1; D is unclear. V was shortened by 0 bases and J by 3 bases, with 10 bases between the two germline ends. Germline V lookup: CDR1 SGHDT, CDR2 YYEEEE. The CDR3 totals 15 residues.

This clonotype appeared many times. The chain carries TRBV5-6 and TRBJ2-7; D gene ambiguous. The CDR3 is 12 amino acids. Germline V gene data show CDR1 as SGHDT and CDR2 as YYEEEE. The V end was cut by 1 base, the J end by 9 bases, with 11 bases between. The CDR3 coding sequence is TGTGCCAGCAGCTTGCGGCACACCGGGCAGTACGTC. It translates to CASSLRHTGQYV.

V usage is TRBV5-1 and J usage is TRBJ1-6; TRBD1 matches at 8 bases. Trimming took 2 bases from V and 7 from J; bases not matched to a gene: 8. This CDR3 comprises 16 residues. The germline CDR1 and CDR2 sequences are SGHRS and YFSETQ. CDR3 sequence reads: CASSFGQGAKNSPLHF. The CDR3 nucleotides read TGCGCCAGCAGCTTTGGGCAGGGGGCGAAGAATTCACCCCTCCACTTT.